The entry below gives a single TCR beta chain sequence along with its context. This table comes from immunoSEQ multiplex PCR, and its TCRdb copy is limited to in-frame clones, with some not included. Of approximately 100,000 clones in the sample, around 96% were seen once. This record belongs to a study of technical replicates of blood from several donors. The germline V gene encodes CDR1 MGHDK and CDR2 SYGVNS. V lost 3 bases and J 13 bases, leaving 10 bases between the germline ends. CDR3 length: 12 residues. Sequenced material: T cells isolated from PBMCs. The genes are TRBV25-1 and TRBJ1-6, with D unclear. This sequence was found in a human donor in good health. The CDR3 region has the DNA TGTGCCAGCAGTGACTCTTGGGAGCCCCTCCACTTT. It encodes CASSDSWEPLHF.